These T cell receptor beta chains were read from a single sample in a study of T cells in Graves' hyperthyroidism and ophthalmopathy. One entry per CDR3 protein results from TCRdb running MiXCR on the multiplex PCR reads. The sample has 450,000 to 600,000 distinct CDR3 sequences; 14% are singletons. The specimen was blood. The receptors originated from a woman aged 40 to 50 with Graves' hyperthyroidism. The conserved cysteine and the conserved F or W are not part of the CDR3 here. Some rows mark clone size as missing; the rest say once, few, many or name a class of expanded clone.

many TRBJ2-7 TRBV5-1 ASSPRTNTYEQY
many TRBJ2-3 TRBV24-1 ATSDFPQVSSTDTQY
many TRBJ2-7 TRBV29-1 SVPGTGGVEQY
few TRBJ2-7 TRBV20-1 SARDLATGSYEQY
many TRBJ1-5 TRBV28 ASSTQGSNQPQH
few TRBJ2-5 TRBV10-3 AISERGDLNPPY
- TRBJ1-1 TRBV7-9 ASSLALGNTEAF
many TRBJ2-3 TRBV6-1 ASSLIAGGGDTQY
- TRBJ2-3 TRBV20-1 SASPAGGGADTQY
many TRBJ2-7 TRBV27 ASSVGQGLYEQY
many TRBJ2-7 TRBV11-2 ASSPGQASWEQY
- TRBJ1-5 TRBV27 ASSLSDGVNQPQH
many TRBJ2-5 TRBV7-2 ASSPRTSGTQTMN
many TRBJ2-5 TRBV3-1 ASSQGVSGDRVH
many TRBJ1-5 TRBV10-3 AISESPDKSIPQH
many TRBJ2-7 TRBV20-1 SAGQGYEQY
many TRBJ1-5 TRBV7-8 ASSLGSGLGWPQH
- TRBJ2-5 TRBV7-2 ASSPVHGETQY